The 20 T cell receptor beta chains given below trace back to one sample, sequenced in a study of OX40 agonist ivuxolimab in advanced cancers. The protocol was immunoSEQ multiplex PCR, while the TCRdb copy is restricted to in-frame clones and leaves out a portion. Found here are about 15,000 clones, roughly three quarters of them singletons; the top ten hold around 30%. Sequences were derived from CD4+ or CD8+ T cells sorted from blood, sampled in a trial of the OX40 agonist ivuxolimab. These receptors originate from an adult with an advanced solid tumor such as melanoma, head and neck, liver or kidney cancer.

This chain links TRBV10-3 with TRBJ1-1; D ambiguous. The CDR3 sequence is 12 residues long. Germline loops: CDR1 ENHRY, CDR2 SYGVKD. Trimming took off 9 bases at V and 4 bases at J, with 12 bases between the two ends. The CDR3, as DNA: TGTGCCATTAAGGAGAGTGGCACTGAAGCTTTCTTT. Its protein is CAIKESGTEAFF.

This chain connects TRBV10-3 to TRBJ2-1; D gene uncertain. V was trimmed by 0 bases and J by 2 bases, leaving 11 bases between them. CDR3 length equals 16 residues. The germline CDR1 and CDR2 sequences are ENHRY and SYGVKD. CDR3 protein: CAISESKGGTYNEQFF. Here the CDR3 DNA reads TGTGCCATCAGTGAGTCGAAAGGCGGAACCTACAATGAGCAGTTCTTC.

V usage is TRBV6-5 and J usage is TRBJ2-5; D may be TRBD1 (6 bases). Looked up from germline, CDR1 is MNHEY and CDR2 is SVGAGI. Trimming left V 5 bases short and J 4 bases short, with 14 bases between. This CDR3 has 14 amino acids. CDR3 residues: CASSPQAGAETQYF. CDR3 sequence (DNA): TGTGCCAGCAGTCCCCAGGCAGGGGCAGAGACCCAGTACTTC.

Details on this clone: Within the sample, other DNA sequences also encode this same CDR3. The J gene is TRBJ2-7, the V gene TRBV5-6; no clear D. The CDR3 contains 12 residues. Germline assignment: CDR1 SGHDT and CDR2 YYEEEE. The ends were cut back, 0 bases at V and 3 bases at J, with 4 bases in the middle. CDR3 sequence reads: CASSLGGYEQYF. In DNA, the CDR3 is TGTGCCAGCAGCTTGGGAGGCTACGAGCAGTACTTC.

The chain has TRBV7-3 and TRBJ2-1, with D possibly being TRBD2 (7 bases). Trimming left V 4 bases short and J 6 bases short, with 16 bases between. The CDR3 extends over 15 amino acids. The germline V gene encodes CDR1 SGHTA and CDR2 FQGTGA. The CDR3 loop is CASSSRGALFNEQFF. CDR3 DNA: TGTGCCAGCAGCTCCCGGGGGGCCCTATTCAATGAGCAGTTCTTC.

The chain joins TRBV4-2 to TRBJ2-7; D perhaps matches TRBD1 (6 bases). Germline lookup yields CDR1 LGHNA and CDR2 YNFKEQ. The CDR3 is 15 residues long. Trimming cost V 0 bases and J 0 bases, with 9 bases left between them. The CDR3 region is CASSQEVRGSYEQYF. The CDR3 DNA sequence: TGTGCCAGCAGCCAAGAGGTCAGGGGCTCCTACGAGCAGTACTTC.

This clone has only one observation. The rearrangement joins TRBV15 to TRBJ1-1; no reliable D call. Germline V gene sequence: CDR1 LNHNV, CDR2 YYDKDF (reference sequence). Trimming cost V 2 bases and J 3 bases, with 4 bases left between them. The CDR3 sequence is 12 residues long. The CDR3 DNA is TGTGCCACCAGCAGAAGGGACACTGAAGCTTTCTTT. It is translated as CATSRRDTEAFF.

The V gene is TRBV19, the J gene TRBJ1-2; TRBD1 might be the D (5 bases). CDR1 LNHDA and CDR2 SQIVND come from the germline V gene (reference sequence). Trimming left V 7 bases short and J 5 bases short, with 26 bases between. The CDR3 runs 17 residues. CDR3 in amino acids: CASKEGTGTELAYGYTF. The DNA of the CDR3 is TGTGCCAGTAAAGAGGGGACCGGGACGGAGCTGGCGTATGGCTACACCTTC.

This sequence joins TRBV29-1 and TRBJ2-6; maybe TRBD1 (6 bases). V dropped 5 bases and J dropped 4 bases, with 21 bases sitting between them. The CDR3 runs to 17 residues. The germline V gene encodes CDR1 SQVTM and CDR2 ANQGSEA. CDR3 in amino acids: CSVTGHVTSLGANVLTF. In DNA form, the CDR3 reads TGCAGCGTTACAGGGCACGTTACTTCTCTGGGGGCCAACGTCCTGACTTTC.

This chain uses TRBV4-3 with TRBJ2-5; 10 nucleotides match TRBD1. The J call may be wrong; the DNA end is better matched by TRBJ2-7. Germline CDR1 and CDR2: LGHNA and YSLEER. The CDR3 sequence is 13 residues long. The CDR3, as DNA: TGCGCCAGCAGCCGGGACAGGGGTTACGAGCAGTACTTC. This encodes CASSRDRGYEQYF.

This clone was detected only a few times. V gene TRBV7-3 combines with J gene TRBJ2-5; D unclear. Germline V CDR1 and CDR2: SGHTA, FQGTGA. V was shortened by 4 bases and J by 0 bases, with 6 bases between the two germline ends. The CDR3 covers 13 residues. The DNA for the CDR3 is TGTGCCAGCAGCTACTCTTACCAAGAGACCCAGTACTTC. This translates into CASSYSYQETQYF. The full variable domain, completed using reference TRBV7-3 and TRBJ2-5, is GAGVSQTPSNKVTEKGKYVELRCDPISGHTALYWYRQSLGQGPEFLIYFQGTGAADDSGLPNDRFFAVRPEGSVSTLKIQRTERGDSAVYLCASSYSYQETQYFGPGTRLLVL.

The chain employs TRBV4-3 and TRBJ2-1; tentative D call: TRBD2 (5 bases). The V gene lost 1 base and the J gene lost 2 bases, with 9 bases spanning the gap. Germline V CDR1 and CDR2: LGHNA, YSLEER. This CDR3 region has 15 residues. The CDR3 DNA is TGCGCCAGCAGCCAAGCTCGGGGAACCTACAATGAGCAGTTCTTC. Amino acid sequence: CASSQARGTYNEQFF.

The chain's CDR3 is CASSGWDNEQFF. CDR3 nucleotides: TGTGCCAGCAGCGGGTGGGACAATGAGCAGTTCTTC. V gene TRBV4-2 combines with J gene TRBJ2-1; the D is unclear. V was trimmed by 5 bases and J by 5 bases, leaving 7 bases between them. Per the germline V gene, CDR1 is LGHNA and CDR2 is YNFKEQ. The CDR3 sequence is 12 residues long.

The chain recombines TRBV7-6 with TRBJ1-3; D is undetermined. The CDR3 length is 14 residues. CDR1 SGHVS and CDR2 FNYEAQ come from the germline V gene. V lost 10 bases, J lost 0 bases, and 13 bases lay in between. The CDR3 DNA sequence: TGTGCCACCGAAGATAGTAGCTCTGGAAACACCATATATTTT. This gives the protein CATEDSSSGNTIYF. Supplemented by reference TRBV7-6 and TRBJ1-3, the full variable domain reads GAGVSQSPRYKVTKRGQDVALRCDPISGHVSLYWYRQALGQGPEFLTYFNYEAQQDKSGLPNDRFSAERPEGSISTLTIQRTEQRDSAMYRCATEDSSSGNTIYFGEGSWLTVV.

This rearrangement joins TRBV27 to TRBJ1-2, with TRBD1 matching 7 bases. This CDR3 spans 15 amino acids. Germline V CDR1 and CDR2: MNHEY, SMNVEV (reference sequence). V trimming: 8 bases; J trimming: 6 bases; junction bases outside the gene matches: 15. The CDR3 is CASAPQGFGGDGYTF. The CDR3 coding sequence is TGTGCCAGCGCTCCACAGGGGTTCGGAGGAGATGGCTACACCTTC.

The V and J genes are TRBV7-2 and TRBJ2-7, with a weak D call TRBD1 (6 bases). Germline-derived CDR1 and CDR2 are SGHTA and FQGNSA. The CDR3 has 12 residues. Trimming pared 2 bases from V and 7 bases from J, leaving 9 bases between. The CDR3 nucleotides are TGTGCCAGCAGCTTAAACAGGGTGGAGCAGTACTTC. Its protein is CASSLNRVEQYF.

V and J are TRBV4-1 and TRBJ1-1; 10 bases line up with TRBD1. CDR3 size: 15 residues. Germline assignment: CDR1 MGHRA and CDR2 YSYEKL. V shed 1 base and J 3 bases; nucleotides not matched to a gene: 2. The CDR3 sequence is CASSQVGTGDTEAFF. The CDR3 DNA sequence: TGCGCCAGCAGCCAAGTAGGGACAGGGGACACTGAAGCTTTCTTT.

The V and J genes are TRBV6-6 and TRBJ1-1; D uncertain. Trimming removed 2 bases at V and 2 bases at J, with 6 bases between. CDR1 is MNHNY and CDR2 is SVGAGI in the germline V gene (reference sequence). CDR3 length: 13 residues. CDR3: CASSYQENTEAFF. As DNA, the CDR3 is TGTGCCAGCAGTTACCAGGAAAACACTGAAGCTTTCTTT.

This chain connects TRBV5-6 to TRBJ2-3; D is possibly TRBD2 (6 bases). CDR3 length equals 13 residues. Trimming pared 0 bases from V and 4 bases from J, leaving 6 bases between. From germline, CDR1 is SGHDT and CDR2 YYEEEE. Written as DNA, the CDR3 is TGTGCCAGCAGCTTGGGACTAGCAGATACGCAGTATTTT. Translation: CASSLGLADTQYF.

This chain joins TRBV6-6 and TRBJ1-2, with D uncertain. V lost 7 bases and J lost 5, with 17 bases in between. The CDR3 has 14 residues. Germline lookup yields CDR1 MNHNY and CDR2 SVGAGI (reference sequence). CDR3 coding DNA: TGTGCCAGCACCTCGGGATATCAACCTTATGGCTACACCTTC. Amino acid sequence: CASTSGYQPYGYTF.